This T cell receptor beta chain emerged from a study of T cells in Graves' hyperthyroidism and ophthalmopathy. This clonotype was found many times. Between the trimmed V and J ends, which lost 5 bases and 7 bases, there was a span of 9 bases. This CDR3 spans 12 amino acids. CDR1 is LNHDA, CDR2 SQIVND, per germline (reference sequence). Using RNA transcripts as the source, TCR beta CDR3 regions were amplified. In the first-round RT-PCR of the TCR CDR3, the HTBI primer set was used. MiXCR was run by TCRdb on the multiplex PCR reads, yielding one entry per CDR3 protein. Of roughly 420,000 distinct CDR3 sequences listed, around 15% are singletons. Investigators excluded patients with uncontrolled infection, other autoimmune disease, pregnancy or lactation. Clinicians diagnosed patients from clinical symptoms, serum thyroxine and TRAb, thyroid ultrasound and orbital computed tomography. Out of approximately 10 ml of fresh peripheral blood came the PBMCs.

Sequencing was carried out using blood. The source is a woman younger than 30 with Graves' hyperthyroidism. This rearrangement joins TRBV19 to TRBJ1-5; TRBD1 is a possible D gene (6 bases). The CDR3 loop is CASSLTGQPQHF. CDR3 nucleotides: TGTGCCAGTAGTCTGACAGGCCAGCCCCAGCATTTT.